A selection of T cell receptor beta chains follows, all from one sample in a study of beta chain features in type 1 diabetes. Repertoires were generated with immunoSEQ multiplex PCR, while TCRdb's copy carries only in-frame clones and drops some. The table lists tens of thousands of clones, 55% to 70% of them singletons. Sequencing was carried out using stem cell memory CD4+ T cells from blood. The receptor source for this set is a woman in her 30s with type 1 diabetes. The CDR3 runs from the conserved cysteine through the conserved F or W. D genes are given only for firm matches. Rows give clone size only sometimes, using once, few, many, or a class for an expanded clone.

cdr3_aa cdr3_nt j_call d_call clone_size v_call
CASSSGRQETQYF TGTGCCAGCAGCTCGGGGAGGCAAGAGACCCAGTACTTC TRBJ2-5 . few TRBV9
CASSHPQGGNEQFF TGCGCCAGCAGTCACCCCCAGGGGGGCAATGAGCAGTTCTTC TRBJ2-1 . . TRBV5-1
CASSGGTGETQYF TGTGCCAGCAGTGGCGGGACAGGGGAGACCCAGTACTTC TRBJ2-5 TRBD1 . TRBV2
CASSYSSIGTEAFF TGTGCCAGCAGTTACTCGAGCATCGGCACTGAAGCTTTCTTT TRBJ1-1 . . TRBV6-5
CASSSSGSPGGTEAFF TGTGCCAGCAGCTCATCCGGGTCCCCGGGGGGGACTGAAGCTTTCTTT TRBJ1-1 . once TRBV13
CASNQGANYGYTF TGTGCCAGCAACCAGGGGGCTAACTATGGCTACACCTTC TRBJ1-2 TRBD1 . TRBV5-4
CSVAWYRENTEAFF TGCAGCGTTGCCTGGTACAGGGAGAACACTGAAGCTTTCTTT TRBJ1-1 . . TRBV29-1
CASSSLVLAGEETQYF TGCGCCAGCAGCTCCCTAGTACTAGCGGGGGAAGAGACCCAGTACTTC TRBJ2-5 TRBD2 . TRBV5-1
CATQSPGADQETQYF TGTGCCACCCAAAGCCCCGGTGCTGACCAAGAGACCCAGTACTTC TRBJ2-5 . few TRBV15
CASSLVSGGGTGANVLTF TGTGCCAGCAGCTTGGTGTCAGGGGGCGGAACAGGGGCCAACGTCCTGACTTTC TRBJ2-6 TRBD1 . TRBV5-6
CAISEDPAGGEQYF TGTGCCATCAGTGAGGACCCAGCGGGAGGGGAGCAGTACTTC TRBJ2-7 TRBD2 . TRBV10-3
CASSRLNSGANVLTF TGCGCCAGCAGCCGCCTAAACTCTGGGGCCAACGTCCTGACTTTC TRBJ2-6 . once TRBV5-1
CASSLTVTFDQPQHF TGTGCCAGCAGTTTAACGGTGACTTTCGATCAGCCCCAGCATTTT TRBJ1-5 . . TRBV28
CASSPTKGTTSSTDTQYF TGTGCCAGCAGCCCAACCAAAGGGACTACGTCTAGCACAGATACGCAGTATTTT TRBJ2-3 TRBD2 . TRBV9
CASGRVGLEQFF TGTGCCAGCGGGAGGGTGGGGTTAGAGCAGTTCTTC TRBJ2-1 TRBD2 . TRBV7-9
CASSLPVLAGSSYEQYF TGTGCCAGCAGTTTACCCGTCCTAGCGGGGAGCTCCTACGAGCAGTACTTC TRBJ2-7 TRBD2 . TRBV28
CASSPGQGPGQPQHF TGCGCCAGCAGCCCGGGACAGGGGCCTGGGCAGCCCCAGCATTTT TRBJ1-5 TRBD1 . TRBV5-1
CALGDYAGNTIYF TGTGCTTTAGGGGATTACGCTGGAAACACCATATATTTT TRBJ1-3 . . TRBV30
CASSPGPGPRYGYTF TGTGCCAGCTCACCAGGCCCAGGGCCCCGCTATGGCTACACCTTC TRBJ1-2 . . TRBV18
CASSVAPGGFSLGEQYF TGTGCCAGCAGCGTAGCCCCCGGGGGTTTTTCCTTGGGAGAGCAGTACTTC TRBJ2-7 . . TRBV9
CASTPTDRGHQPQHF TGTGCCAGCACCCCAACTGACAGGGGACATCAGCCCCAGCATTTT TRBJ1-5 TRBD1 . TRBV28
CASSRSRDRPEAFF TGTGCCAGCAGCCGATCCAGGGATAGGCCTGAAGCTTTCTTT TRBJ1-1 . . TRBV11-2
CASSLGASTDTQYF TGTGCCAGCAGCTTAGGGGCGAGCACAGATACGCAGTATTTT TRBJ2-3 . few TRBV7-2
CASSPQGGNNQPQHF TGTGCCAGCAGCCCACAGGGGGGAAACAATCAGCCCCAGCATTTT TRBJ1-5 TRBD1 . TRBV2
CASGSTGTGGVYEQYF TGTGCCAGCGGTAGTACCGGGACAGGGGGCGTCTACGAGCAGTACTTC TRBJ2-7 TRBD1 . TRBV28
CASGGQADTEAFF TGTGCCAGCGGTGGACAGGCGGACACTGAAGCTTTCTTT TRBJ1-1 TRBD1 . TRBV28
CASSRTSRDTQYF TGTGCCAGCAGTCGGACTAGCAGAGATACGCAGTATTTT TRBJ2-3 TRBD2 . TRBV6-5
CASSDIARGSYQFF TGTGCCAGCAGTGACATAGCCCGCGGGAGTTACCAGTTCTTC TRBJ2-1 TRBD2 . TRBV6-4
CASLKRGESDTQYF TGTGCCAGCCTAAAACGGGGGGAGTCAGATACGCAGTATTTT TRBJ2-3 TRBD2 . TRBV6-1
CASSPTGLGEQYF TGTGCCAGCAGCCCTACCGGGTTGGGTGAGCAGTACTTC TRBJ2-7 . . TRBV7-3
CASSSNYGLAGVRETQYF TGTGCCAGCAGCTCCAATTACGGACTAGCGGGAGTACGAGAGACCCAGTACTTC TRBJ2-5 TRBD2 . TRBV7-9
CASSVEGNLDTQYF TGTGCCAGCAGCGTAGAGGGGAATTTAGATACGCAGTATTTT TRBJ2-3 . . TRBV9
CASSLEWGQGRDTQYF TGTGCCAGCAGCTTAGAGTGGGGACAGGGACGAGATACGCAGTATTTT TRBJ2-3 TRBD1 . TRBV11-2
CASSPSPGHANYGYTF TGTGCCAGCTCACCAAGTCCGGGACACGCTAACTATGGCTACACCTTC TRBJ1-2 . . TRBV18
CASSYSLSEDTQYF TGCGCCAGCAGCTACTCCCTTAGCGAAGATACGCAGTATTTT TRBJ2-3 . few TRBV5-1
CASCGQGAVYEQYF TGTGCCAGCTGTGGACAGGGCGCAGTCTACGAGCAGTACTTC TRBJ2-7 TRBD1 . TRBV2
CASSLAREGTEAFF TGTGCCAGCAGCTTAGCCAGGGAAGGCACTGAAGCTTTCTTT TRBJ1-1 . . TRBV7-9
CASRTSTSGRPYF TGTGCCAGTAGGACCTCGACTAGCGGGAGACCGTACTTC TRBJ2-7 TRBD2 few TRBV19
CASSFGLAESSYEQYF TGTGCCAGCAGCTTTGGACTAGCGGAGAGCTCCTACGAGCAGTACTTC TRBJ2-7 TRBD2 . TRBV5-4
CASSYPLIGQETQYF TGTGCCAGCAGTTACCCCCTAATCGGGCAAGAGACCCAGTACTTC TRBJ2-5 . . TRBV6-6
CSVEVQGRPTGYGYTF TGCAGCGTTGAAGTCCAGGGGCGGCCAACTGGCTATGGCTACACCTTC TRBJ1-2 . few TRBV29-1
CASSRASWRFF TGTGCCAGCAGCAGGGCTTCTTGGCGGTTCTTC TRBJ2-1 . . TRBV6-1
CASSRDRGGNTEAFF TGCGCCAGCAGCAGAGACAGGGGGGGAAACACTGAAGCTTTCTTT TRBJ1-1 TRBD1 . TRBV5-1
CASSDGAGTSYNEQFF TGTGCCAGCAGCGATGGGGCCGGGACTAGCTACAATGAGCAGTTCTTC TRBJ2-1 TRBD2 . TRBV25-1
CASSWGAGELFF TGTGCCAGCAGTTGGGGGGCCGGGGAGCTGTTTTTT TRBJ2-2 . . TRBV2
CASSFLFTDTQYF TGTGCCAGCAGTTTTTTATTCACAGATACGCAGTATTTT TRBJ2-3 . . TRBV27
CASSLGQGKEKLFF TGCGCCAGCAGCTTAGGCCAGGGGAAGGAAAAACTGTTTTTT TRBJ1-4 . once TRBV5-1
CASSYGTVGEQYF TGTGCCAGCAGCTATGGGACAGTGGGCGAGCAGTACTTC TRBJ2-7 TRBD1 . TRBV7-9
CASRGTSRSSTDTQYF TGTGCCAGCAGGGGGACTAGCAGATCTAGCACAGATACGCAGTATTTT TRBJ2-3 TRBD2 . TRBV27
CASSLGLVSSYEQYF TGTGCCAGCAGCTTAGGTCTGGTGAGCTCCTACGAGCAGTACTTC TRBJ2-7 . . TRBV11-2
CAWSVGEPYGYTF TGTGCCTGGAGTGTCGGGGAGCCCTATGGCTACACCTTC TRBJ1-2 . . TRBV30
CAISESGSSYNEQFF TGTGCCATCAGTGAAAGCGGGAGCTCCTACAATGAGCAGTTCTTC TRBJ2-1 TRBD2 . TRBV10-3
CASSAGLAEKYPITDTQYF TGTGCCAGCAGCGCGGGGCTAGCGGAGAAATACCCAATAACAGATACGCAGTATTTT TRBJ2-3 TRBD2 . TRBV9
CASSSDSSYEQYF TGCGCCAGCAGCTCAGACAGTTCCTACGAGCAGTACTTC TRBJ2-7 . . TRBV5-1
CACPSAQDGNYGYTF TGTGCCTGCCCCTCGGCACAGGACGGTAACTATGGCTACACCTTC TRBJ1-2 . once TRBV30